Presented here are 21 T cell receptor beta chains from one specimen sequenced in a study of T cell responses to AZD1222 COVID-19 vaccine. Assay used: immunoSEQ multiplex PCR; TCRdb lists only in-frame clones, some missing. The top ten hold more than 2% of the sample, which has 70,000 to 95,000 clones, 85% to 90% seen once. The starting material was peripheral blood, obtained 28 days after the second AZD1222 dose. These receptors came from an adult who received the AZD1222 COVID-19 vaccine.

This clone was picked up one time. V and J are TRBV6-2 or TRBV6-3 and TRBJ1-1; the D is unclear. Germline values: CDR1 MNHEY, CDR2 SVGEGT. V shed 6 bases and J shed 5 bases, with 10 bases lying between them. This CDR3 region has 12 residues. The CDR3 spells CASSPAGTEAFF. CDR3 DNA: TGTGCCAGCAGCCCGGCGGGGACTGAAGCTTTCTTT.

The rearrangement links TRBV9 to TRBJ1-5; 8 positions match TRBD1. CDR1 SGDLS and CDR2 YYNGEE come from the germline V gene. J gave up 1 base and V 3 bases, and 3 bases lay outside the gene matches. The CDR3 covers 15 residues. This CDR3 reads CASSATGVSNQPQHF. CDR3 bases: TGTGCCAGCAGCGCGACAGGGGTGAGCAATCAGCCCCAGCATTTT.

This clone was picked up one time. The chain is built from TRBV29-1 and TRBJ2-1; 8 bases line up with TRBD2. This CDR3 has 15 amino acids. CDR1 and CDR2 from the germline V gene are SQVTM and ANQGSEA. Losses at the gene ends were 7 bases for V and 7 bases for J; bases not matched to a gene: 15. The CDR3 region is CSAAFGTSKGNEQFF. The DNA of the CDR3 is TGCAGCGCCGCCTTCGGGACTAGTAAAGGGAATGAGCAGTTCTTC.

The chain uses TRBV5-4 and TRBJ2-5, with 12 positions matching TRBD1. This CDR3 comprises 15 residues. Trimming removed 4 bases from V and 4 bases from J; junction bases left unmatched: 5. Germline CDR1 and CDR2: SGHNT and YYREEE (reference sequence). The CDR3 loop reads CASSTGQGASETQYF. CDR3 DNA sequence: TGTGCCAGCAGCACGGGACAGGGGGCATCAGAGACCCAGTACTTC.

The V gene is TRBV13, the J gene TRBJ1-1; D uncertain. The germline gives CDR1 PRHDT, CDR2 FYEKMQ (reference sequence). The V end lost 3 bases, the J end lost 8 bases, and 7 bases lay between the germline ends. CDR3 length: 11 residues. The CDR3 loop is CASSFPGEAFF. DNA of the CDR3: TGTGCCAGCAGCTTTCCCGGAGAAGCTTTCTTT.

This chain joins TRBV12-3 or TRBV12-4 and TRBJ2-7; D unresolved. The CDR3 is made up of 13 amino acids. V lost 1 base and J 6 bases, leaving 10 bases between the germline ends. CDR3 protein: CASSLDSTSEQYF. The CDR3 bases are TGTGCCAGCAGTTTAGACAGTACGTCCGAGCAGTACTTC.

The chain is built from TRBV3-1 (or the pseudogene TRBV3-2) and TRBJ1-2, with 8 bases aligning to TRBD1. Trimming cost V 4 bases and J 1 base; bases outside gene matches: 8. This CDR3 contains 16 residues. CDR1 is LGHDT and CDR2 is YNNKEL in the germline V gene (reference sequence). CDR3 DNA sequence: TGTGCCAGCAGCCTATCACCGACAGGGGTTAACTATGGCTACACCTTC. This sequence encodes CASSLSPTGVNYGYTF.

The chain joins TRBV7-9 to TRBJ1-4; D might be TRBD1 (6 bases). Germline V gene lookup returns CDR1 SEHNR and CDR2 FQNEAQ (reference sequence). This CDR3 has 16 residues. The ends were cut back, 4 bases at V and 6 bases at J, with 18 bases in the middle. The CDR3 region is CASSYLMGQGDEKLFF. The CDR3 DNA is TGTGCCAGCAGCTATCTAATGGGACAAGGTGATGAAAAACTGTTTTTT.

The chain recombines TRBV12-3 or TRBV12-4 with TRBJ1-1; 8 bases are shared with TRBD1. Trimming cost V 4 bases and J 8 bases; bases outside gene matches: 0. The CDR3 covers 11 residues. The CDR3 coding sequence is TGTGCCAGCAGTTGGACAGGGGAAGCTTTCTTT. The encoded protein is CASSWTGEAFF.

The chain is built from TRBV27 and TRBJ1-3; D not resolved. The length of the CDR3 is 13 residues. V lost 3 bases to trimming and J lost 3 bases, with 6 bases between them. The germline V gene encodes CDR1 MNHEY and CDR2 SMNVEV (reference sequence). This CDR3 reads CASSLGFGNTIYF. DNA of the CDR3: TGTGCCAGCAGTTTGGGGTTTGGAAACACCATATATTTT.

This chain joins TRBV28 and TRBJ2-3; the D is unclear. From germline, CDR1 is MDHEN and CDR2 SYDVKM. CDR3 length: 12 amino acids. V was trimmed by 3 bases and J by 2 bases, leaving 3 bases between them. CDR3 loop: CASSFHTDTQYF. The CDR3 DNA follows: TGTGCCAGCAGTTTCCACACAGATACGCAGTATTTT. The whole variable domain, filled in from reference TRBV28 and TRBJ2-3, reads DVKVTQSSRYLVKRTGEKVFLECVQDMDHENMFWYRQDPGLGLRLIYFSYDVKMKEKGDIPEGYSVSREKKERFSLILESASTNQTSMYLCASSFHTDTQYFGPGTRLTVL.

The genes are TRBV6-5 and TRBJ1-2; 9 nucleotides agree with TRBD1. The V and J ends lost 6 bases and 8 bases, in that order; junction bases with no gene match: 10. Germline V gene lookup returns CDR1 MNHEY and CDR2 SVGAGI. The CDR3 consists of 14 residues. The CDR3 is CASRDRGPLHGYTF. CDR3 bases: TGTGCCAGCAGGGACAGGGGACCCTTGCACGGCTACACCTTC.

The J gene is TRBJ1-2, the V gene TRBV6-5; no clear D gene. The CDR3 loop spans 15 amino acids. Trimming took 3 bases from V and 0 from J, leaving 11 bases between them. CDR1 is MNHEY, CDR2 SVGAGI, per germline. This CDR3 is CASSYRGSANYGYTF. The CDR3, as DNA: TGTGCCAGCAGTTATCGGGGATCAGCTAACTATGGCTACACCTTC.

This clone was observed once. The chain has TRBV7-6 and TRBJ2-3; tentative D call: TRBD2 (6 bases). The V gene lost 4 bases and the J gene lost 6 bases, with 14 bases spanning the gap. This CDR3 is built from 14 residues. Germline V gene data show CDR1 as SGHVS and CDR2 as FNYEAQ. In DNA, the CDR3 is TGTGCCAGCAGCTCCCAATGGGGGGTGGATACGCAGTATTTT. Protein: CASSSQWGVDTQYF.

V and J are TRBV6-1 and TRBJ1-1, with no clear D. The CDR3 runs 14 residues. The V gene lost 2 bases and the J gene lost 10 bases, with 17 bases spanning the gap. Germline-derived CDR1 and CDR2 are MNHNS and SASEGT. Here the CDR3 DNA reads TGTGCCAGCAGTGAATACGGCCCTATTCCACCAGCTTTCTTT. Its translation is CASSEYGPIPPAFF.

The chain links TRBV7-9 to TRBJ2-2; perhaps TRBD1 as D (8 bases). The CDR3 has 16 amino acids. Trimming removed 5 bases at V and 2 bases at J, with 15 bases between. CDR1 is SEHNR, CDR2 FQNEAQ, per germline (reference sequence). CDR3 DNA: TGTGCCAGCAGCAGCGGGACAGGAGAAAACACCGGGGAGCTGTTTTTT. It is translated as CASSSGTGENTGELFF.

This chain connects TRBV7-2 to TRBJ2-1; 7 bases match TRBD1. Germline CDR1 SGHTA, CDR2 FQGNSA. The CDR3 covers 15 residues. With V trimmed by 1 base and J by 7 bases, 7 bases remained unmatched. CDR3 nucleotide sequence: TGTGCCAGCAGCTTAGGACAGGGTTTTTGGAATGAGCAGTTCTTC. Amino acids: CASSLGQGFWNEQFF.

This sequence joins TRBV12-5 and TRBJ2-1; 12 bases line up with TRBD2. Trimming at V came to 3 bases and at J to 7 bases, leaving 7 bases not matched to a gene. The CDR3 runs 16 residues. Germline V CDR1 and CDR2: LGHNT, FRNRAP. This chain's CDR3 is CASGFQLAGGKNEQFF. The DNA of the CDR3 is TGTGCTAGTGGTTTCCAACTAGCGGGAGGTAAGAATGAGCAGTTCTTC. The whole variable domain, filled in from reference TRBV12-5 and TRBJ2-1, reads DARVTQTPRHKVTEMGQEVTMRCQPILGHNTVFWYRQTMMQGLELLAYFRNRAPLDDSGMPKDRFSAEMPDATLATLKIQPSEPRDSAVYFCASGFQLAGGKNEQFFGPGTRLTVL.

The CDR3 nucleotides read TGCAGCGTTGAGACAGTGAACACCGGGGAGCTGTTTTTT. Translating gives CSVETVNTGELFF. V usage is TRBV29-1 and J usage is TRBJ2-2; D might be TRBD1 (5 bases). The germline gives CDR1 SQVTM, CDR2 ANQGSEA. V lost 3 bases to trimming and J lost 1 base, with 6 bases between them. The CDR3 consists of 13 residues.

The CDR3 DNA is TGTGCCAGCAGTTCCGGTCTAGCGGGGGGTCGCAAACAAGAGACCCAGTACTTC. This gives the protein CASSSGLAGGRKQETQYF. J is TRBJ2-5 and V is TRBV6-2 or TRBV6-3; 11 positions agree with TRBD2. V lost 4 bases to trimming and J lost 2 bases; unmatched junction nucleotides: 12. This CDR3 region has 18 residues. CDR1 and CDR2 from the germline V gene are MNHEY and SVGEGT.

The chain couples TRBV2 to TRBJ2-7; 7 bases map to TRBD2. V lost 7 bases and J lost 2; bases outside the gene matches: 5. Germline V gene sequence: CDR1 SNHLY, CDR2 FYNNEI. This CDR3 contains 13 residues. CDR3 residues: CASTGGGPYEQYF. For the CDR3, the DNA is TGTGCCAGCACGGGGGGAGGGCCCTACGAGCAGTACTTC.